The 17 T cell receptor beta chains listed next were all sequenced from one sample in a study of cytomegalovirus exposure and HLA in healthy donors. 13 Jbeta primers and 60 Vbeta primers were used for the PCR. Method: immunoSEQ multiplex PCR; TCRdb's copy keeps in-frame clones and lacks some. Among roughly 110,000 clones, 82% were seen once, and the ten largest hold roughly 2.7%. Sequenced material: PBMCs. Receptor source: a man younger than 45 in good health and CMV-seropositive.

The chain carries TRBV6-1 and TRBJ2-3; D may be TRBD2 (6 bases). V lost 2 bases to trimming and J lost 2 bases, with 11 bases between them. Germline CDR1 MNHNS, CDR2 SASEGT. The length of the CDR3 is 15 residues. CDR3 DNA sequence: TGTGCCAGCAGTGAACTGTGGGGACTCACAGATACGCAGTATTTT. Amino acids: CASSELWGLTDTQYF.

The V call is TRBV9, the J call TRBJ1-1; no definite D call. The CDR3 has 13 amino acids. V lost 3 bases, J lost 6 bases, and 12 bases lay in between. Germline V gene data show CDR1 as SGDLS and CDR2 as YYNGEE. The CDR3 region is CASSELRNAEAFF. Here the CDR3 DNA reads TGTGCCAGCAGCGAGCTGCGAAACGCTGAAGCTTTCTTT.

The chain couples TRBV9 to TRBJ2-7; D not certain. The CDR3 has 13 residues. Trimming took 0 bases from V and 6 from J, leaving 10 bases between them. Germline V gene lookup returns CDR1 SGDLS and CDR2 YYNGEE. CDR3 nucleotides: TGTGCCAGCAGCGTAGGGTGGTCGGGCGAGCAGTACTTC. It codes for CASSVGWSGEQYF.

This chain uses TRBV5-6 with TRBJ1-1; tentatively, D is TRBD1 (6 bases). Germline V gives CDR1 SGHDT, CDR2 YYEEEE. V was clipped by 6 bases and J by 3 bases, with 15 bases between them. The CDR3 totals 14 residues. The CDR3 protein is CASTQGQLDTEAFF. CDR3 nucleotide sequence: TGTGCCAGCACCCAAGGACAGTTGGACACTGAAGCTTTCTTT.

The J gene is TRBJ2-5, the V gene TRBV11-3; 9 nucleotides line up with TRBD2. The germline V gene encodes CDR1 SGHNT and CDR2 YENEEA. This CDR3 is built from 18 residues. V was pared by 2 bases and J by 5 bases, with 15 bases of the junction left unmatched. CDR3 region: CASSLFRLGTSLMETQYF. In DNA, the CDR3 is TGTGCCAGCAGCTTATTCCGCCTTGGGACTAGCCTTATGGAGACCCAGTACTTC.

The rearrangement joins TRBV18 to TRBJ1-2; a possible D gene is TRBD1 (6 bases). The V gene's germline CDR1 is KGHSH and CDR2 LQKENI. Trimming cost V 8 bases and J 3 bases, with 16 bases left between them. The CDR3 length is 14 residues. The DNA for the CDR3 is TGTGCCAGCGCCTGGGAAACAGGGTACTATGGCTACACCTTC. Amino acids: CASAWETGYYGYTF. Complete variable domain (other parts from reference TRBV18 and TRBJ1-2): NAGVMQNPRHLVRRRGQEARLRCSPMKGHSHVYWYRQLPEEGLKFMVYLQKENIIDESGMPKERFSAEFPKEGPSILRIQQVVRGDSAAYFCASAWETGYYGYTFGSGTRLTVV.

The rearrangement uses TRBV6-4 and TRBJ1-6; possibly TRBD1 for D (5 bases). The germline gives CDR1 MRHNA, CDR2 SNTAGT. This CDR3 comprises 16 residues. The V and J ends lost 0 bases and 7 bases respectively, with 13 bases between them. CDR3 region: CASSDSGGIGNSPLHF. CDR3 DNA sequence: TGTGCCAGCAGTGACTCGGGGGGTATTGGAAATTCACCCCTCCACTTT.

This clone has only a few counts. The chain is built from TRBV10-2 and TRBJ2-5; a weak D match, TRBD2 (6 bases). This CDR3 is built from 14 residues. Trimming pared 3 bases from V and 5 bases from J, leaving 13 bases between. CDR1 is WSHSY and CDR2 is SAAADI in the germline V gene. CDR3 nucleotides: TGCGCCAGCAGTGACATTAGCGGTCAGGAGACCCAGTACTTC. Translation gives CASSDISGQETQYF.

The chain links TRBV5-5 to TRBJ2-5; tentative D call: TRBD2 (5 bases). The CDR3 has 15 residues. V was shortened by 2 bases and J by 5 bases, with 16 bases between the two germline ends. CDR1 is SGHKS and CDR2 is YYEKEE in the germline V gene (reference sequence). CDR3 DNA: TGTGCCAGCAGCTTCAACGGGGTTCGGGTCGAGACCCAGTACTTC. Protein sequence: CASSFNGVRVETQYF.

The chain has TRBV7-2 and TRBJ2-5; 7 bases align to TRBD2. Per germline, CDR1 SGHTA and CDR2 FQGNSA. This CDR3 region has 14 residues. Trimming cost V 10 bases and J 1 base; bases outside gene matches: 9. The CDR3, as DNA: TGTGCCACTCACGGCGCGGGAGCCCAAGAGACCCAGTACTTC. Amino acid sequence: CATHGAGAQETQYF.

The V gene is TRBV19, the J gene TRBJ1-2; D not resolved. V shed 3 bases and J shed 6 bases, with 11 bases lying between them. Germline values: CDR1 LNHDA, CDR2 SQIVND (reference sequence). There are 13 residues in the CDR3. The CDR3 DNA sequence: TGTGCCAGTAGTATCCAACAGACGGATGGCTACACCTTC. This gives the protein CASSIQQTDGYTF.

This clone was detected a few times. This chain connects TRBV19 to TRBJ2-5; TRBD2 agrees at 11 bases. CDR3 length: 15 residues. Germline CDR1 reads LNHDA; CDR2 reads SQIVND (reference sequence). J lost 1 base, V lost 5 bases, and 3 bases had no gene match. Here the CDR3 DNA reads TGTGCCAGTAGTGGGCTAGCGGGGGGCCAAGAGACCCAGTACTTC. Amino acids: CASSGLAGGQETQYF.

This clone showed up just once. The CDR3: CAISDSTGTVETQYF. CDR3 DNA sequence: TGTGCCATCAGCGATTCGACAGGGACGGTGGAGACCCAGTACTTC. The chain couples TRBV10-3 to TRBJ2-5; 7 positions match TRBD1. CDR1 is ENHRY, CDR2 SYGVKD, per germline. V lost 6 bases to trimming and J lost 5 bases; unmatched junction nucleotides: 12. The CDR3 consists of 15 residues.

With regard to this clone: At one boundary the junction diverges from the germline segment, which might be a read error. The CDR3 loop reads CSSSPTGNLFSTIYF. CDR3 bases: TGTTCCAGCAGCCCAACAGGGAATCTGTTCAGCACCATATATTTT. This chain joins TRBV7-9 and TRBJ1-3, with a tentative D call TRBD1 (6 bases). CDR1 is SEHNR, CDR2 FQNEAQ, per germline (reference sequence). The CDR3 extends over 15 amino acids. Full variable domain (rest looked up from reference TRBV7-9 and TRBJ1-3): DTGVSQNPRHKITKRGQNVTFRCDPISEHNRLYWYRQTLGQGPEFLTYFQNEAQLEKSRLLSDRFSAERPKGSFSTLEIQRTEQGDSAMYLCSSSPTGNLFSTIYFGEGSWLTVV.

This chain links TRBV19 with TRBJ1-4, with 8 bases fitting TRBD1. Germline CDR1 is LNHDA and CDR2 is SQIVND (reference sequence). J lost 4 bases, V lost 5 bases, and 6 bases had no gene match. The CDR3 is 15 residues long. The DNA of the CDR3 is TGTGCCAGTAGTCGTAACAGGGGGAATAATGAAAAACTGTTTTTT. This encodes CASSRNRGNNEKLFF. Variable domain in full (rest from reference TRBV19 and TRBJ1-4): DGGITQSPKYLFRKEGQNVTLSCEQNLNHDAMYWYRQDPGQGLRLIYYSQIVNDFQKGDIAEGYSVSREKKESFPLTVTSAQKNPTAFYLCASSRNRGNNEKLFFGSGTQLSVL.

In nucleotides, the CDR3 is TGCGCCAGCAGCTTGAACGGACAGGGAACGAACGGGGAGCTGTTTTTT. As protein: CASSLNGQGTNGELFF. This sequence joins TRBV5-1 and TRBJ2-2, with 8 bases fitting TRBD1. This CDR3 has 16 residues. In germline, CDR1 is SGHRS, CDR2 YFSETQ. J gave up 7 bases and V 1 base, and 9 bases lay outside the gene matches.

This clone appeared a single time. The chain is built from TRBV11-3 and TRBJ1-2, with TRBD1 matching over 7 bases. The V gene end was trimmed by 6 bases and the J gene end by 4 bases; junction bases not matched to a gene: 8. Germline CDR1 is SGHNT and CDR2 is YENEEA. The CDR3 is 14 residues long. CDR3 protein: CASSHGTARYGYTF. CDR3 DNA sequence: TGTGCCAGCAGTCATGGGACAGCTCGCTATGGCTACACCTTC.